This T cell receptor (beta chain) was documented in a study of control samples from healthy donors and cancer patients. Profiled with immunoSEQ multiplex PCR; TCRdb holds only in-frame clones, not every one. The sample contains 150,000 to 200,000 clones, around 95% of which appear only once. The ends were cut back, 7 bases at V and 3 bases at J, with 13 bases in the middle. Looked up from germline, CDR1 is ENHRY and CDR2 is SYGVKD. The CDR3 has 14 amino acids. The J gene is TRBJ1-5, the V gene TRBV10-3, with D perhaps matching TRBD1 (5 bases). This TCR derives from an older woman in good health. Input material: blood. The CDR3 region has the DNA TGTGCCATCAAAGGCCAGGGTGTCAATCAGCCCCAGCATTTT. Translated: CAIKGQGVNQPQHF.